The rows below give T cell receptor beta chains drawn from one sample of a study of technical replicates of blood from several donors. The repertoire was sequenced with immunoSEQ multiplex PCR; TCRdb's copy has only in-frame clones and lacks some. Of 80,000 to 100,000 clones in the sample, approximately 96% were seen once. Sequenced sample: T cells isolated from PBMCs. Source of these receptors: a human donor in good health. Each CDR3 is given with its conserved first and last residue. D genes are given only for firm matches. Where a row states a size, it is once, few, many or the class of an expanded clone; other rows omit it.

v_gene: TRBV27
j_gene: TRBJ2-7
d_gene: .
abundance: .
CDR3nt: TGTGCCAGCAGTCAGGTTGGGGGCGTCTACGAGCAGTACTTC
CDR3aa: CASSQVGGVYEQYF

v_gene: TRBV6-5
j_gene: TRBJ2-3
d_gene: TRBD2
abundance: .
CDR3nt: TGTGCCAGCAGCCACCAGCGGGACGGGACAGATACGCAGTATTTT
CDR3aa: CASSHQRDGTDTQYF

v_gene: TRBV7-3
j_gene: TRBJ2-5
d_gene: .
abundance: .
CDR3nt: TGTGCCAGCAGCCCAGGACAAGAAGGGACCCAGTACTTC
CDR3aa: CASSPGQEGTQYF

v_gene: TRBV4-3
j_gene: TRBJ2-7
d_gene: TRBD2
abundance: .
CDR3nt: TGCGCCAGCAGCCAGGGACTACAGAAGACCTACGAGCAGTACTTC
CDR3aa: CASSQGLQKTYEQYF

v_gene: TRBV9
j_gene: TRBJ1-2
d_gene: .
abundance: .
CDR3nt: TGTGCCAGCAGCCACGGGACACTGGGGCCTAACTATGGCTACACCTTC
CDR3aa: CASSHGTLGPNYGYTF

v_gene: TRBV13
j_gene: TRBJ2-3
d_gene: TRBD2
abundance: .
CDR3nt: TGTGCCAGCAGCGAGGGACTAGCGGGAGCGCCAATAAGCACAGATACGCAGTATTTT
CDR3aa: CASSEGLAGAPISTDTQYF

v_gene: TRBV6-5
j_gene: TRBJ2-1
d_gene: .
abundance: once
CDR3nt: TGTGCCAGCAGTAGGACAGCTCTCTCCTACAATGAGCAGTTCTTC
CDR3aa: CASSRTALSYNEQFF

v_gene: TRBV6-1
j_gene: TRBJ2-1
d_gene: .
abundance: .
CDR3nt: TGTGCCAGCAGGGAGACAGGGAGGAACGAGCAGTTCTTC
CDR3aa: CASRETGRNEQFF

v_gene: TRBV2
j_gene: TRBJ2-1
d_gene: .
abundance: .
CDR3nt: TGTGCCAGCACTTCAGAGGGGGAGAGAGGTGAGCAGTTCTTC
CDR3aa: CASTSEGERGEQFF

v_gene: TRBV25-1
j_gene: TRBJ1-5
d_gene: .
abundance: .
CDR3nt: TGTGCCAGCAGTACCGGGGGAATTGGCAGCTGGAGTCAGCCCCAGCATTTT
CDR3aa: CASSTGGIGSWSQPQHF

v_gene: TRBV6-1
j_gene: TRBJ2-7
d_gene: TRBD1
abundance: .
CDR3nt: TGTGCCAGCAGTAAGACAGGGACCTACGAGCAGTACTTC
CDR3aa: CASSKTGTYEQYF

v_gene: TRBV7-9
j_gene: TRBJ2-2
d_gene: TRBD2
abundance: .
CDR3nt: TGTGCCAGCAGCTCGGGACTAGCGGGAACCACCGGGGAGCTGTTTTTT
CDR3aa: CASSSGLAGTTGELFF

v_gene: TRBV5-6
j_gene: TRBJ2-3
d_gene: .
abundance: .
CDR3nt: TGTGCCAGCACTCCTCCGAGCACAGATACGCAGTATTTT
CDR3aa: CASTPPSTDTQYF

v_gene: TRBV9
j_gene: TRBJ2-7
d_gene: .
abundance: .
CDR3nt: TGTGCCAGCAGCCCCAGCGGGACAACCTACGAGCAGTACTTC
CDR3aa: CASSPSGTTYEQYF

v_gene: TRBV7-9
j_gene: TRBJ2-5
d_gene: .
abundance: .
CDR3nt: TGTGCCAGCAGCTCTAGGGAGACCCAGTACTTC
CDR3aa: CASSSRETQYF

v_gene: TRBV5-1
j_gene: TRBJ2-7
d_gene: TRBD2
abundance: .
CDR3nt: TGCGCCAGCAGCTTGGGGACGGGAGGGAGCCTCTACGAGCAGTACTTC
CDR3aa: CASSLGTGGSLYEQYF

v_gene: TRBV4-1
j_gene: TRBJ1-2
d_gene: .
abundance: .
CDR3nt: TGCGCCAGCAGCCAAGCAGGGGCCCTCTATGGCTACACCTTC
CDR3aa: CASSQAGALYGYTF

v_gene: TRBV6-5
j_gene: TRBJ2-3
d_gene: .
abundance: .
CDR3nt: TGTGCCAGCAGTTATCCGCGGGCTGGAGATACGCAGTATTTT
CDR3aa: CASSYPRAGDTQYF

v_gene: TRBV6-1
j_gene: TRBJ2-5
d_gene: .
abundance: .
CDR3nt: TGTGCCAGCACCTACCAGGAAGAGACCCAGTACTTC
CDR3aa: CASTYQEETQYF

v_gene: TRBV19
j_gene: TRBJ2-1
d_gene: .
abundance: .
CDR3nt: TGTGCCAGTAGTAAGACAGTCGAGCAGTTCTTC
CDR3aa: CASSKTVEQFF

v_gene: TRBV27
j_gene: TRBJ2-1
d_gene: TRBD1
abundance: .
CDR3nt: TGTGCCAGCACCCCTGGACAGGGTATCTACAATGAGCAGTTCTTC
CDR3aa: CASTPGQGIYNEQFF

v_gene: TRBV14
j_gene: TRBJ2-7
d_gene: TRBD2
abundance: .
CDR3nt: TGTGCCAGCAGCCAAGTCTCCGGGCTAGCGGGATTCTACGAGCAGTACTTC
CDR3aa: CASSQVSGLAGFYEQYF

v_gene: TRBV6-5
j_gene: TRBJ2-7
d_gene: TRBD1
abundance: .
CDR3nt: TGTGCCAGCAGCCCGGGACAGGTAACCGAGCAGTACTTC
CDR3aa: CASSPGQVTEQYF

v_gene: TRBV15
j_gene: TRBJ2-5
d_gene: .
abundance: few
CDR3nt: TGTGCCACCAGCAGCGAATGGAGTCAAGAGACCCAGTACTTC
CDR3aa: CATSSEWSQETQYF

v_gene: TRBV7-3
j_gene: TRBJ1-1
d_gene: .
abundance: .
CDR3nt: TGTGCCAGCAGCTCCGGACGGGAGAACACTGAAGCTTTCTTT
CDR3aa: CASSSGRENTEAFF

v_gene: TRBV10-3
j_gene: TRBJ1-1
d_gene: .
abundance: .
CDR3nt: TGTGCCATGGGGGGGAGGGAAGGGGAAGCTTTCTTT
CDR3aa: CAMGGREGEAFF

v_gene: TRBV7-8
j_gene: TRBJ2-1
d_gene: TRBD1
abundance: .
CDR3nt: TGTGCCAGCAGGGCCCTGGGACAGGTCGTTTCCTACAATGAGCAGTTCTTC
CDR3aa: CASRALGQVVSYNEQFF

v_gene: TRBV28
j_gene: TRBJ2-3
d_gene: TRBD2
abundance: .
CDR3nt: TGTGCCAGCAGTCAGCGGGAGAGCGGCACAGATACGCAGTATTTT
CDR3aa: CASSQRESGTDTQYF

v_gene: TRBV27
j_gene: TRBJ1-1
d_gene: .
abundance: .
CDR3nt: TGTGCCAGCAGTTTATGGGTCCAGGGAAGGAACACTGAAGCTTTCTTT
CDR3aa: CASSLWVQGRNTEAFF

v_gene: TRBV28
j_gene: TRBJ2-5
d_gene: TRBD1
abundance: .
CDR3nt: TGTGCCAGCAGTTCCCCCGGGACAGGGGGTAAAGAGACCCAGTACTTC
CDR3aa: CASSSPGTGGKETQYF

v_gene: TRBV30
j_gene: TRBJ1-5
d_gene: .
abundance: once
CDR3nt: TGTGCCTGGAGCCGGGGGGGTGATCAGCCCCAGCATTTT
CDR3aa: CAWSRGGDQPQHF

v_gene: TRBV19
j_gene: TRBJ1-1
d_gene: TRBD1
abundance: .
CDR3nt: TGTGCCAGTATCACAGGGGCGAACACTGAAGCTTTCTTT
CDR3aa: CASITGANTEAFF

v_gene: TRBV29-1
j_gene: TRBJ1-2
d_gene: .
abundance: .
CDR3nt: TGCAGCGTTGAAAGGCAGGGTGGCGGCTACACCTTC
CDR3aa: CSVERQGGGYTF

v_gene: TRBV9
j_gene: TRBJ1-1
d_gene: TRBD1
abundance: .
CDR3nt: TGTGCCAGCAGCGTGGACAGGGCTAACACTGAAGCTTTCTTT
CDR3aa: CASSVDRANTEAFF

v_gene: TRBV5-4
j_gene: TRBJ1-4
d_gene: .
abundance: .
CDR3nt: TGTGCCAGCAGCCTAGGGGGGGCGGTGAATGAAAAACTGTTTTTT
CDR3aa: CASSLGGAVNEKLFF

v_gene: TRBV2
j_gene: TRBJ2-7
d_gene: .
abundance: once
CDR3nt: TGTGCCGGTTTGGGGGAGGACTCCTACGAGCAGTACTTC
CDR3aa: CAGLGEDSYEQYF

v_gene: TRBV25-1
j_gene: TRBJ2-7
d_gene: TRBD1
abundance: .
CDR3nt: TGTGCCAGCGCAAGAGGCGACAGGGTCTACGAGCAGTACTTC
CDR3aa: CASARGDRVYEQYF

v_gene: TRBV15
j_gene: TRBJ2-7
d_gene: .
abundance: .
CDR3nt: TGTGCCACCAGCAGAGATACCCCTAGCCCCGTCTACGAGCAGTACTTC
CDR3aa: CATSRDTPSPVYEQYF

v_gene: TRBV6-5
j_gene: TRBJ2-7
d_gene: .
abundance: .
CDR3nt: TGTGCCAGCAGTCCTACTGAACTACCATCCTACGAGCAGTACTTC
CDR3aa: CASSPTELPSYEQYF

v_gene: TRBV27
j_gene: TRBJ2-7
d_gene: .
abundance: .
CDR3nt: TGTGCCAGCAGTTTCGGTCTAGCCGCCTACGAGCAGTACTTC
CDR3aa: CASSFGLAAYEQYF

v_gene: TRBV7-9
j_gene: TRBJ2-1
d_gene: .
abundance: .
CDR3nt: TGTGCCAGCAGCCGGAGGGATACTGATTACAATGAGCAGTTCTTC
CDR3aa: CASSRRDTDYNEQFF

v_gene: TRBV5-6
j_gene: TRBJ2-3
d_gene: .
abundance: .
CDR3nt: TGTGCCAGCAGCTTGGAACCGGGGAGCACAGATACGCAGTATTTT
CDR3aa: CASSLEPGSTDTQYF

v_gene: TRBV7-9
j_gene: TRBJ2-1
d_gene: .
abundance: .
CDR3nt: TGTGCCAGCAGCTTAGCTCTGGGGAGCGGATACAATGAGCAGTTCTTC
CDR3aa: CASSLALGSGYNEQFF

v_gene: TRBV5-1
j_gene: TRBJ2-5
d_gene: TRBD2
abundance: .
CDR3nt: TGCGCCAGCAGCTTGGAATGGGAGGGGACCCAGTACTTC
CDR3aa: CASSLEWEGTQYF

v_gene: TRBV28
j_gene: TRBJ2-7
d_gene: .
abundance: .
CDR3nt: TGTGCCAGCAGTTTTCCAGGGAACTCCTACGAGCAGTACTTC
CDR3aa: CASSFPGNSYEQYF